These T cell receptor beta chains were read from a single sample in a study of OX40 agonist ivuxolimab in advanced cancers. Profiling relied on immunoSEQ multiplex PCR, and the TCRdb table lists in-frame clones only, not all of them. Here the sample spans about 84,000 clones, 84% being singletons. Sequenced material: CD4+ or CD8+ T cells sorted from blood, taken in a trial of the OX40 agonist ivuxolimab. Every receptor here comes from an adult with an advanced solid tumor such as melanoma, head and neck, liver or kidney cancer. The conserved cysteine and the conserved F or W are not part of the CDR3 here. Size is stated for part of the rows, as once, few or many counts, or as a class when the clone is expanded.

TRBV6-5 once ASSYSGYGYT
TRBV4-3 . ASSQEMVRPDTQY
TRBV2 . ASSEASPLRQETQY
TRBV15 . ATSRDPGSYEQY
TRBV14 . ASSQGLTRDIYNSPLH
TRBV5-1 . ASNRAGGPEETQY
TRBV2 . ASSEDLGYQPQH
TRBV4-3 . ASSQFRQGGNGYT
TRBV6-4 . ASSDQASGAGELF
TRBV18 . ASREGTSSYNSPLH
TRBV7-3 . ASSTYTHQPQH
TRBV4-2 few ASSQSKTGANSPLH
TRBV30 . AWSQGFDEKLF
TRBV30 once AWMGARDGYT
TRBV6-6 . ASSYAGLAGTGELF
TRBV2 . ASGTRQDEDAF
TRBV6-5 . ASSPMVFSTDTQY
TRBV30 . AWSVDPGQGKNTEAF
TRBV6-6 . ASSYPGTGGNGYT
TRBV28 . ASSRPPLGGYT
TRBV7-3 . ASSLSGSTDTQY
TRBV7-2 . ASSSGAALAF
TRBV28 . ASNVESNYGYT
TRBV29-1 . SVERDREVNTQY
TRBV19 . ASGGQGARETQY
TRBV10-1 few ASSEVRPGDSPLH
TRBV7-2 . ASTWGVGTGELF
TRBV15 . ATRGPDSGGYHEQY
TRBV4-3 . ASSQVGDRGAKNIQY
TRBV6-5 once ASSARDREIKKLF
TRBV5-6 . ASSRAFGDTQY
TRBV4-2 . ASSQVARGEGDTQY
TRBV5-1 . ASSARGNNLAKNIQY
TRBV14 . ASSQIQGARDTQY
TRBV16 . ASSPATISNEKLF
TRBV28 . ASSADRGWDTQY
TRBV4-1 . ASSRLQGSNQPQH
TRBV7-2 . ASSLGGSRTEAF
TRBV9 . ASSVVLDRGTGELF
TRBV10-3 . AISESWGTNYGYT
TRBV7-2 . ASSITYSGGGIDTQY
TRBV12-5 . ASGPDSDLYSGANVLT
TRBV4-2 . ASSPIRGRGENSPLH
TRBV2 . ASSGGLQNTGELF
TRBV30 . AGGGGLAKNIQY
TRBV5-5 . ASTRTTWDYEQY
TRBV2 . ASSKQYISGNTIY
TRBV7-3 . ASSLGPTQETQY
TRBV19 many ASSIHTEAF
TRBV6-6 few ASADLVSTEAF
TRBV15 . ATSSRTLAGSDTQY
TRBV27 . ASSLYQGGVQY
TRBV4-2 many ASSQEEEGGELF